This TCR delta chain appears in the sequencing data of a study of DNA immune sequencing with unique molecular identifiers (TCRdb year 2020). About the investigation overall: gammadelta T cells were enriched from buffy coats using immunomagnetic cell separation, and their genomic DNA was sequenced. For the enriched versus non-enriched comparison, approximately 100 ng enriched gammadelta T-cell DNA and approximately 1 ug non-enriched PBMC DNA were sequenced. Donors were healthy individuals, with nine to eleven donors profiled from sorted peripheral blood gammadelta T cells. The method was checked using synthetic reference molecules and blood samples from healthy people. Fluorescence-activated cell sorting was used to enrich gammadelta T cells from the PBMC of around ten healthy individuals. An ultrasensitive DNA-based TRD repertoire sequencing method using PCR-introduced unique molecular identifiers was developed and validated in the study.

CDR3 length: 19 amino acids, cysteine to phenylalanine. Only the CDR3 region is kept as DNA, spanning 57 bases read in frame from base 1. Sequences GEAIGNYY (CDR1) and EKD (CDR2) are obtained from the germline V gene. Library preparation was by multiplex PCR. Genomic DNA was amplified with a 32-plex assay using primers for all 8 TRDV and 4 TRDJ genes covering the CDR3. During 3 cycles of barcoding PCR, a 12-nucleotide UMI was attached, and a second PCR using Illumina adapter primers followed. AMPure XP beads were used to purify the libraries, whose quality was checked on a Fragment Analyzer using the HS NGS Fragment kit. Sequencing was run on an Illumina MiniSeq mid-output kit with roughly 20% PhiX and 150 cycles of paired-end reads. The published analysis was carried out like this. MIGEC version 1.2.9 was used to process the reads, grouping reads by UMI and building error-corrected consensus sequences. Post-processing used modified VDJtools version 1.2.1 scripts and the tcR R package. TCRdb called clones afresh from the public reads with CATT; identical DNA rows were later merged. The V and J calls here are based on TCRdb, not the publication. The sample table contains some 4,300 delta-chain clones; only one count was recorded for over 10% of them. Under 60% of the sample is taken by the ten largest.

Remarks on this clone: Its antigen is currently not known. A read error likely explains why the TCRdb protein, taken from a much larger clone, differs from this DNA's translation at residue 14; the protein shown is translated from the DNA.

Points the paper makes about the study in general: Novel TRD sequences not targeted by the primers cannot be detected by the primer-based approach. TRD repertoire diversity differed among healthy donors, and several donors were highly oligoclonal, with the top 5 clonotypes making up more than half of productive molecules. TRDV2 paired with TRDJ1 was the most common TRD rearrangement among clonotypes in healthy donors.

This receptor was identified in a human donor in good health. The sequence links TRDV2 to TRDJ3; TRDD3 is a weak D gene call, 5 bases matching. The sample was gamma-delta T cells enriched from blood buffy coat, or unenriched PBMCs (not recorded which). Read as DNA, the sequence is TGTGCCTGTGACCAAATCAAGGAGGAGCCCTCCTGGGACGCCCGACAGATGTTTTTC. This sequence encodes CACDQIKEEPSWDARQMFF.